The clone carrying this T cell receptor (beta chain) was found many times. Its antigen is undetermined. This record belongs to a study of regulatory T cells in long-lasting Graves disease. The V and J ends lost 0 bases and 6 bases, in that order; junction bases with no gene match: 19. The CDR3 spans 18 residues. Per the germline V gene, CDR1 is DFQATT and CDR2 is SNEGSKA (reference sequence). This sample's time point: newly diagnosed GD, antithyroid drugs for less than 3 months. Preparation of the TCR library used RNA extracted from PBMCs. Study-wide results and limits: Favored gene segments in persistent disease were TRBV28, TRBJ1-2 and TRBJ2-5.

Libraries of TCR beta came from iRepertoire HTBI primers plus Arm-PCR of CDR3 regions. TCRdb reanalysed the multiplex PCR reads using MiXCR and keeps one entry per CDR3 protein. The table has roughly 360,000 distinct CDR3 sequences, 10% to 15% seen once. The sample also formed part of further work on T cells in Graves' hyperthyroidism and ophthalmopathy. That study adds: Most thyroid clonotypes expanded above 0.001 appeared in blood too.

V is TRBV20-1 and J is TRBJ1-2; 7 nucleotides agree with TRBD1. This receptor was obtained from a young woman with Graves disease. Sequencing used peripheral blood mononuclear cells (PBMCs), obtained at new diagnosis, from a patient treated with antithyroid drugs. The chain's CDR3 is CSARDPGGPNGEGDGYTF. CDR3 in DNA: TGCAGTGCTAGAGACCCAGGGGGACCGAACGGGGAGGGCGATGGCTACACCTTC.